The 5 T cell receptor beta chains given below trace back to one sample, sequenced in a study of blood T cell repertoires in COVID-19. The assay was immunoSEQ multiplex PCR, and TCRdb's table has in-frame clones only and misses some. Seen here are under 250,000 clones, approximately 89% observed once, and the top ten hold around 4.2%. Input material: PBMCs or T cells enriched from blood (not recorded which). The receptors shown here come from a woman aged 25 to 39 with acute COVID-19.

V is TRBV5-6 and J is TRBJ1-6, with unresolved D. Trimming took off 4 bases at V and 8 bases at J, with 16 bases between the two ends. Germline CDR1 is SGHDT and CDR2 is YYEEEE. The CDR3 runs to 15 residues. Here the CDR3 reads CASSQGRGLHSPLHF. Written as DNA, the CDR3 is TGTGCCAGCAGCCAAGGACGGGGTCTTCATTCACCCCTCCACTTT.

The genes are TRBV7-9 and TRBJ2-3; 7 nucleotides align to TRBD1. This CDR3 region has 15 residues. Germline CDR1 SEHNR, CDR2 FQNEAQ (reference sequence). The V segment lost 0 bases and the J segment 6 bases; nucleotides outside the gene matches: 6. CDR3 sequence: CASSLAGGAGDTQYF. The CDR3 DNA follows: TGTGCCAGCAGCTTAGCAGGGGGCGCCGGGGATACGCAGTATTTT.

In the case of this clone: Other DNA sequences within the sample encode an identical CDR3. The chain combines TRBV9 with TRBJ1-1, with TRBD1 matching 8 bases. V gave up 3 bases and J gave up 4 bases; unmatched junction bases: 2. The CDR3 length is 13 residues. In germline, CDR1 is SGDLS, CDR2 YYNGEE. Here the CDR3 reads CASSATGATEAFF. CDR3 coding DNA: TGTGCCAGCAGCGCGACAGGGGCCACTGAAGCTTTCTTT.

The chain is built from TRBV5-6 and TRBJ1-2, with a weak D call TRBD1 (5 bases). V lost 3 bases, J lost 4 bases, and 13 bases lay in between. Per the germline V gene, CDR1 is SGHDT and CDR2 is YYEEEE. The CDR3 consists of 14 residues. CDR3 amino acids: CASSSTVTGYGYTF. CDR3 sequence (DNA): TGTGCCAGCAGCTCGACAGTTACGGGCTATGGCTACACCTTC.

This sequence joins TRBV9 and TRBJ2-4, with 11 bases aligning to TRBD2. Germline V gene sequence: CDR1 SGDLS, CDR2 YYNGEE. The ends lost 0 bases at V and 8 bases at J; junction bases unmatched: 7. This CDR3 has 16 amino acids. The CDR3 DNA sequence: TGTGCCAGCAGCGTAGACCCTAGCGGGGGGACGGACATTCAGTACTTC. As protein: CASSVDPSGGTDIQYF. The full variable domain, its missing parts supplied by reference TRBV9 and TRBJ2-4, is DSGVTQTPKHLITATGQRVTLRCSPRSGDLSVYWYQQSLDQGLQFLIQYYNGEERAKGNILERFSAQQFPDLHSELNLSSLELGDSALYFCASSVDPSGGTDIQYFGAGTRLSVL.